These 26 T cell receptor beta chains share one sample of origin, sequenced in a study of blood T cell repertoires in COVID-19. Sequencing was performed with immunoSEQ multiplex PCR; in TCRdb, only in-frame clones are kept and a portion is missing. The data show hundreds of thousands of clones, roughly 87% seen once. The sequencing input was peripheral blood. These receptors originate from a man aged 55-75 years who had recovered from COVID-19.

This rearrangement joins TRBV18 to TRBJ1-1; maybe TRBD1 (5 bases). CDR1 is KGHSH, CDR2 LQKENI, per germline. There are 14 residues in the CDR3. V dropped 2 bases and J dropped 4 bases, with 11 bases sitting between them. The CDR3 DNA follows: TGTGCCAGCTCACCAACAGGAAGTACCACTGAAGCTTTCTTT. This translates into CASSPTGSTTEAFF.

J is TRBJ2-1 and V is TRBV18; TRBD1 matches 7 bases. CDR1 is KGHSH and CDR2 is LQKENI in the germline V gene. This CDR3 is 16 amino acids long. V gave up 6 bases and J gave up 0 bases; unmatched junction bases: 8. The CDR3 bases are TGTGCCAGCTCTTTTAGGACAGGACGCTCCTACAATGAGCAGTTCTTC. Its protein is CASSFRTGRSYNEQFF.

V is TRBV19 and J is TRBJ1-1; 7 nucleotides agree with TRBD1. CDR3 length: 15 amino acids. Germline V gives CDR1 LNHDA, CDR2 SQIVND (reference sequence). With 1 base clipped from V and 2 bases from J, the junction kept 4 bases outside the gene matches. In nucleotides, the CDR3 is TGTGCCAGTAGTATAGGAAGGACAGGCAACACTGAAGCTTTCTTT. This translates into CASSIGRTGNTEAFF.

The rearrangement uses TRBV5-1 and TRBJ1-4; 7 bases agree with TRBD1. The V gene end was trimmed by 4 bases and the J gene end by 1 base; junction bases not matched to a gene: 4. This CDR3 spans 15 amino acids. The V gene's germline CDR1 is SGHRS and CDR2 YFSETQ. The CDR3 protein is CASSLGQITNEKLFF. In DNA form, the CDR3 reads TGCGCCAGCAGCCTGGGACAGATAACTAATGAAAAACTGTTTTTT.

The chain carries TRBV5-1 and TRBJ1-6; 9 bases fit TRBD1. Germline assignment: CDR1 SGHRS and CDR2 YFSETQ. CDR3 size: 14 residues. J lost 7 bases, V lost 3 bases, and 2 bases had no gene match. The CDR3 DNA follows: TGCGCCAGCAGCTGGGGACAGGGAAATTCACCCCTCCACTTT. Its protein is CASSWGQGNSPLHF. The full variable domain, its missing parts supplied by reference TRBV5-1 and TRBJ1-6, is KAGVTQTPRYLIKTRGQQVTLSCSPISGHRSVSWYQQTPGQGLQFLFEYFSETQRNKGNFPGRFSGRQFSNSRSEMNVSTLELGDSALYLCASSWGQGNSPLHFGNGTRLTVT.

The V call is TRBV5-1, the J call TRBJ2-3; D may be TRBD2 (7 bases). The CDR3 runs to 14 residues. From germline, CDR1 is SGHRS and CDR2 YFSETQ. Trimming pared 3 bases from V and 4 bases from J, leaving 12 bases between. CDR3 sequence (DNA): TGCGCCAGCAGCTCGAGGGGGGGCCCAGATACGCAGTATTTT. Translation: CASSSRGGPDTQYF. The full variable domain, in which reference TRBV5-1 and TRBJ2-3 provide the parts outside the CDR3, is KAGVTQTPRYLIKTRGQQVTLSCSPISGHRSVSWYQQTPGQGLQFLFEYFSETQRNKGNFPGRFSGRQFSNSRSEMNVSTLELGDSALYLCASSSRGGPDTQYFGPGTRLTVL.

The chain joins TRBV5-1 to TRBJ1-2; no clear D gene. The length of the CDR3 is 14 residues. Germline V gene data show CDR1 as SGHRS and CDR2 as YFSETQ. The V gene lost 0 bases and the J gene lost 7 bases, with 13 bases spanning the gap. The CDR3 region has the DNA TGCGCCAGCAGCTTGGCACTCGCCGAGGGTGGCTACACCTTC. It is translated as CASSLALAEGGYTF.

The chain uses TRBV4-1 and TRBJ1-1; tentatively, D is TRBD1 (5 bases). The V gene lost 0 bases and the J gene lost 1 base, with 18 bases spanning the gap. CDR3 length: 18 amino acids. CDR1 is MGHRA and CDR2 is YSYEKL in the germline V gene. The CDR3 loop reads CASSQDLTRGGRNTEAFF. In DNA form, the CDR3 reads TGCGCCAGCAGCCAAGATCTGACCCGGGGGGGAAGGAACACTGAAGCTTTCTTT.

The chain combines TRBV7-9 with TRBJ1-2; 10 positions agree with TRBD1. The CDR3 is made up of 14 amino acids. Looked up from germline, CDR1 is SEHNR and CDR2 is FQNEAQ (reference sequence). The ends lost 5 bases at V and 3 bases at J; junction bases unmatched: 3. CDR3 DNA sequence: TGTGCCAGCAGCCCAGGACAGGGGGACTATGGCTACACCTTC. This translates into CASSPGQGDYGYTF.

CDR3 sequence reads: CASSQDRGDTQYF. CDR3 coding DNA: TGCGCCAGCAGCCAAGACAGGGGAGATACGCAGTATTTT. The V gene is TRBV5-1, the J gene TRBJ2-3, with 8 bases aligning to TRBD1. This CDR3 contains 13 residues. Germline V gene data show CDR1 as SGHRS and CDR2 as YFSETQ. The ends lost 4 bases at V and 5 bases at J; junction bases unmatched: 3.

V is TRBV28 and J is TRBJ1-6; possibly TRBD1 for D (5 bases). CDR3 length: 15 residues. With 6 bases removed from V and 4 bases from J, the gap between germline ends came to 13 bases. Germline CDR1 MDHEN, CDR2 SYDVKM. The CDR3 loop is CASSPRGGYNSPLHF. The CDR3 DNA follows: TGTGCCAGCAGCCCCCGGGGGGGGTATAATTCACCCCTCCACTTT.

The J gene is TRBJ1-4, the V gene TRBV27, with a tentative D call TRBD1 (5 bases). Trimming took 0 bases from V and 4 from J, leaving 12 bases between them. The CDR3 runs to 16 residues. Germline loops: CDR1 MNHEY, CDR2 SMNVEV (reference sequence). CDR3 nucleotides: TGTGCCAGCAGTTTATCGTGGCAGGGTGGTAATGAAAAACTGTTTTTT. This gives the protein CASSLSWQGGNEKLFF.

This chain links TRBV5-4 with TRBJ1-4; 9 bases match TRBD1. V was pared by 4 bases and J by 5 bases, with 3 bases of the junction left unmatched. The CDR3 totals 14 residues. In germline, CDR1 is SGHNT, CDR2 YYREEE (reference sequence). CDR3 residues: CASSQTGGNEKLFF. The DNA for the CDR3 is TGTGCCAGCAGCCAGACAGGGGGAAATGAAAAACTGTTTTTT.

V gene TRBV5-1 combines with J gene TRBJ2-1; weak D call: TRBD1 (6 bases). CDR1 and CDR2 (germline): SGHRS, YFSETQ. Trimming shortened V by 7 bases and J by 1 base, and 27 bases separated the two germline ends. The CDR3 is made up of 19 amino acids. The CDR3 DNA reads TGCGCCAGCGGAACACCATTTCCCGCCCAGGGGCCATCCTACAATGAGCAGTTCTTC. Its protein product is CASGTPFPAQGPSYNEQFF.

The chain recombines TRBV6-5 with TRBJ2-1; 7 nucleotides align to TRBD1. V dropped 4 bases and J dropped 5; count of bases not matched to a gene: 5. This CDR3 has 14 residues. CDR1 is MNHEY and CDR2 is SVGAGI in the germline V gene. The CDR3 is CASSSGTANNEQFF. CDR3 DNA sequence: TGTGCCAGCAGTTCAGGGACAGCTAACAATGAGCAGTTCTTC.

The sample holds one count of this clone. The CDR3 DNA follows: TGTGCCAGCAGGGGGACAGCGTTTTACTGGGGCTACACCTTC. As protein: CASRGTAFYWGYTF. The V and J genes are TRBV6-5 and TRBJ1-2, with 7 bases lining up with TRBD1. From germline, CDR1 is MNHEY and CDR2 SVGAGI. The CDR3 has 14 residues. V shed 6 bases and J 8 bases; nucleotides not matched to a gene: 12.

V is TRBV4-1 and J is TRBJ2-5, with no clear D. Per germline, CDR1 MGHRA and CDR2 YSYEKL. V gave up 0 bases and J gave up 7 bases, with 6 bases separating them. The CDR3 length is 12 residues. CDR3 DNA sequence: TGCGCCAGCAGCCAAGATGGGCGGACCCAGTACTTC. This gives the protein CASSQDGRTQYF.

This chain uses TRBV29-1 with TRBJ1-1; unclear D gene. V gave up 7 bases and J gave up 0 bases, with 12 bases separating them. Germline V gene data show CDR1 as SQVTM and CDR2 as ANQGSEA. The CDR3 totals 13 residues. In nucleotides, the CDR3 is TGCAGCGCCTTACTCCATATGAACACTGAAGCTTTCTTT. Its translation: CSALLHMNTEAFF.

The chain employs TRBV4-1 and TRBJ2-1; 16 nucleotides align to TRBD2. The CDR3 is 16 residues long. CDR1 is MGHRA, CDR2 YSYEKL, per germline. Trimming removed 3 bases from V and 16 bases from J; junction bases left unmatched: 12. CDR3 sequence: CASSQGPGLAGGPPFF. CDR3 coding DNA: TGCGCCAGCAGCCAGGGACCGGGACTAGCGGGGGGGCCCCCATTCTTC.

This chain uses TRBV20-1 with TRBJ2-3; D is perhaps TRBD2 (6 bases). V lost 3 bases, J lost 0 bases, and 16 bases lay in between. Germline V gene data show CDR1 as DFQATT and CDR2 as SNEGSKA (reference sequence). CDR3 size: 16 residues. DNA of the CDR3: TGCAGTGCTAGTTTGCCTGGCGGGGTTAGCACAGATACGCAGTATTTT. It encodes CSASLPGGVSTDTQYF.

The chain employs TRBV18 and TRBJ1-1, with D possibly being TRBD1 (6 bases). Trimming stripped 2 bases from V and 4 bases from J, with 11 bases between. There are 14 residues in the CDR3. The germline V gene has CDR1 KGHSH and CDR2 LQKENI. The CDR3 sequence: CASSPDRRGTEAFF. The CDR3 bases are TGTGCCAGCTCACCAGACAGGAGAGGCACTGAAGCTTTCTTT. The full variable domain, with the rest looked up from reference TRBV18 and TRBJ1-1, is NAGVMQNPRHLVRRRGQEARLRCSPMKGHSHVYWYRQLPEEGLKFMVYLQKENIIDESGMPKERFSAEFPKEGPSILRIQQVVRGDSAAYFCASSPDRRGTEAFFGQGTRLTVV.

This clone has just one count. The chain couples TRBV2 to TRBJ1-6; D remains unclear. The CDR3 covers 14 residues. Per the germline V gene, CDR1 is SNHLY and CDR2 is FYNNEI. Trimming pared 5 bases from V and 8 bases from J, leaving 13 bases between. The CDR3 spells CASSSYNSDSPLHF. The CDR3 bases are TGTGCCAGCAGTTCTTATAACTCCGATTCACCCCTCCACTTT.

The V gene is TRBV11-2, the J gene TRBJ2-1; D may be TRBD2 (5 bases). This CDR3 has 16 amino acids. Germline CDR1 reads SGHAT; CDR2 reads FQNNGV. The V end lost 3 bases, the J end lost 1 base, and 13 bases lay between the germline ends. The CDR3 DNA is TGTGCCAGCAGCTTGCTAGGCGGGTTTTCCTACAATGAGCAGTTCTTC. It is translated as CASSLLGGFSYNEQFF.

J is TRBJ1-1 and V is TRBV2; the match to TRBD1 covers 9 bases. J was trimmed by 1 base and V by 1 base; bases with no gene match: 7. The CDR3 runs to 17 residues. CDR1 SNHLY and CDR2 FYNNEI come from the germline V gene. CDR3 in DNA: TGTGCCAGCAGTGAAGTGGGCCGGACAGGGGCGAACACTGAAGCTTTCTTT. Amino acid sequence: CASSEVGRTGANTEAFF.

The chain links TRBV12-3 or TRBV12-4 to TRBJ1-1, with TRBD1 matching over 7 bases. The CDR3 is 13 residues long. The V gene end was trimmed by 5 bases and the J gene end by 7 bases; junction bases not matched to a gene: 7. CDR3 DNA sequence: TGTGCCAGCAGTCCGTACAGGGGTAATGAAGCTTTCTTT. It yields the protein CASSPYRGNEAFF.

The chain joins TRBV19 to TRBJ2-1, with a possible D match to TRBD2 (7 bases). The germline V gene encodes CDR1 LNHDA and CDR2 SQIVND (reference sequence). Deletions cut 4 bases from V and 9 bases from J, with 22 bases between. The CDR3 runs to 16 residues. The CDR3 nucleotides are TGTGCCAGTAGTAGTAAAGGGGGGCTAGCGGTAGGTGAGCAGTTCTTC. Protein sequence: CASSSKGGLAVGEQFF.